The 19 T cell receptor beta chains below were found in one sample sequenced in a study of blood T cell repertoires in COVID-19. Some clones are missing from TCRdb's copy, which holds only in-frame ones; the method was immunoSEQ multiplex PCR. The sample holds 200,000 to 250,000 clones, 65% to 85% seen once. The material sequenced was peripheral blood. The receptors stem from a woman in her 30s who had recovered from COVID-19.

This clone came up once. This specimen includes other DNA sequences encoding the same CDR3. The chain combines TRBV6-4 with TRBJ2-3; maybe TRBD2 (6 bases). Trimming removed 0 bases from V and 0 bases from J, with 7 bases in between. The CDR3 is 15 residues long. Looked up from germline, CDR1 is MRHNA and CDR2 is SNTAGT. The DNA for the CDR3 is TGTGCCAGCAGTGACTCCGCGGGGAGCACAGATACGCAGTATTTT. It encodes CASSDSAGSTDTQYF.

This clone has a single count. CDR3 loop: CASNQGMETEAFF. CDR3 sequence (DNA): TGCGCCAGCAATCAGGGGATGGAAACTGAAGCTTTCTTT. The V and J genes are TRBV5-1 and TRBJ1-1, with D possibly matching TRBD1 (6 bases). The CDR3 loop spans 13 amino acids. Germline V gives CDR1 SGHRS, CDR2 YFSETQ. Trimming took off 6 bases at V and 5 bases at J, with 14 bases between the two ends.

V usage is TRBV28 and J usage is TRBJ2-7, with 7 bases lining up with TRBD1. This CDR3 has 16 residues. V lost 4 bases to trimming and J lost 0 bases; unmatched junction nucleotides: 9. Germline V lookup: CDR1 MDHEN, CDR2 SYDVKM. The CDR3 region is CASSSRGQALSYEQYF. The CDR3 nucleotides read TGTGCCAGCAGTTCTCGTGGACAGGCCCTCTCCTACGAGCAGTACTTC.

The chain carries TRBV9 and TRBJ2-7; 7 bases match TRBD1. Germline-derived CDR1 and CDR2 are SGDLS and YYNGEE. The V and J ends lost 0 bases and 6 bases, in that order; junction bases with no gene match: 0. The CDR3 runs to 12 residues. The CDR3 nucleotides read TGTGCCAGCAGCGTAGACAGGGGCGAGCAGTACTTC. Amino acid sequence: CASSVDRGEQYF. The variable domain in full, completed from reference TRBV9 and TRBJ2-7, reads DSGVTQTPKHLITATGQRVTLRCSPRSGDLSVYWYQQSLDQGLQFLIQYYNGEERAKGNILERFSAQQFPDLHSELNLSSLELGDSALYFCASSVDRGEQYFGPGTRLTVT.

This clone was detected a few times. The chain recombines TRBV9 with TRBJ2-7; tentatively, D is TRBD1 (6 bases). V lost 4 bases, J lost 3 bases, and 14 bases lay in between. This CDR3 region has 14 residues. CDR1 and CDR2 (germline): SGDLS, YYNGEE. The CDR3 coding sequence is TGTGCCAGCAGCCCGTCAGGGGCCGACTACGAGCAGTACTTC. Translation gives CASSPSGADYEQYF.

The V and J genes are TRBV7-3 and TRBJ2-1, with D perhaps TRBD2 (5 bases). This CDR3 has 12 residues. Germline V gene data show CDR1 as SGHTA and CDR2 as FQGTGA. The V and J ends lost 4 bases and 9 bases respectively, with 10 bases between them. CDR3: CASSSFAGEQFF. The DNA of the CDR3 is TGTGCCAGCAGCTCCTTCGCGGGTGAGCAGTTCTTC.

This sequence joins TRBV27 and TRBJ1-5, with a weak D call TRBD1 (6 bases). Germline V gene data show CDR1 as MNHEY and CDR2 as SMNVEV (reference sequence). The CDR3 totals 16 residues. Trimming took 5 bases from V and 0 from J, leaving 14 bases between them. The CDR3 sequence is CASSPRTAYSNQPQHF. In DNA form, the CDR3 reads TGTGCCAGCAGTCCTCGGACAGCATATAGCAATCAGCCCCAGCATTTT.

The V call is TRBV18, the J call TRBJ1-1, with 11 bases aligning to TRBD1. CDR3 size: 16 residues. Germline CDR1 and CDR2: KGHSH and LQKENI. The V segment lost 5 bases and the J segment 6 bases; nucleotides outside the gene matches: 11. The CDR3 DNA reads TGTGCCAGCTCAAGGACAGGGGGCGCGACGGGAGCTGAAGCTTTCTTT. Translation gives CASSRTGGATGAEAFF. Looking up the rest from reference TRBV18 and TRBJ1-1 gives the full variable domain: NAGVMQNPRHLVRRRGQEARLRCSPMKGHSHVYWYRQLPEEGLKFMVYLQKENIIDESGMPKERFSAEFPKEGPSILRIQQVVRGDSAAYFCASSRTGGATGAEAFFGQGTRLTVV.

The gene calls are TRBV30 and TRBJ1-4, with D possibly being TRBD1 (6 bases). CDR3 length: 12 residues. The germline CDR1 and CDR2 sequences are GTSNPN and SVGIG (reference sequence). V was shortened by 4 bases and J by 7 bases, with 10 bases between the two germline ends. CDR3 sequence (DNA): TGTGCCTGGACCAGGGGACCTGAAAAACTGTTTTTT. This codes for CAWTRGPEKLFF.

The chain combines TRBV10-1 with TRBJ2-7; tentative D call: TRBD2 (6 bases). Trimming took off 8 bases at V and 5 bases at J, with 16 bases between the two ends. This CDR3 region has 13 residues. The germline gives CDR1 WNHNN, CDR2 SYGVQD (reference sequence). Here the CDR3 reads CASPRRVSDEQYF. DNA for the CDR3: TGCGCCAGCCCTAGGAGGGTTTCGGACGAGCAGTACTTC.

The chain recombines TRBV28 with TRBJ2-7; tentatively, D is TRBD2 (6 bases). Germline V gives CDR1 MDHEN, CDR2 SYDVKM. The CDR3 runs to 14 residues. The V end was cut by 7 bases, the J end by 2 bases, with 15 bases between. CDR3 nucleotide sequence: TGTGCCAGCAAGTTGGCAGGAGGGACCTACGAGCAGTACTTC. It is translated as CASKLAGGTYEQYF.

This clone was counted a few times. The rearrangement uses TRBV6-6 and TRBJ1-5, with D uncertain. Trimming cost V 6 bases and J 4 bases, with 7 bases left between them. CDR1 is MNHNY, CDR2 SVGAGI, per germline (reference sequence). The CDR3 sequence is 12 residues long. CDR3 protein: CASRLENQPQHF. The CDR3 nucleotides are TGTGCCAGCAGGCTGGAGAATCAGCCCCAGCATTTT.

This chain joins TRBV28 and TRBJ1-1; D may be TRBD1 (6 bases). CDR1 is MDHEN and CDR2 is SYDVKM in the germline V gene. The CDR3 runs 17 residues. V lost 6 bases to trimming and J lost 3 bases, with 23 bases between them. CDR3 residues: CASRSTGLLLRDTEAFF. CDR3 DNA sequence: TGTGCCAGCAGGAGTACAGGGTTGTTGTTAAGGGACACTGAAGCTTTCTTT.

The rearrangement links TRBV7-3 to TRBJ2-1; 13 nucleotides match TRBD2. CDR1 SGHTA and CDR2 FQGTGA come from the germline V gene. CDR3 length: 16 residues. With 5 bases clipped from V and 7 bases from J, the junction kept 8 bases outside the gene matches. CDR3 in DNA: TGTGCCAGCAGCGCCCAACTAGCGGGAGGGCCAAATGAGCAGTTCTTC. Amino acid sequence: CASSAQLAGGPNEQFF. Full variable domain (outside the CDR3, taken from reference TRBV7-3 and TRBJ2-1): GAGVSQTPSNKVTEKGKYVELRCDPISGHTALYWYRQSLGQGPEFLIYFQGTGAADDSGLPNDRFFAVRPEGSVSTLKIQRTERGDSAVYLCASSAQLAGGPNEQFFGPGTRLTVL.

The V and J genes are TRBV2 and TRBJ2-1, with a tentative D call TRBD1 (6 bases). The CDR3 has 15 residues. Germline loops: CDR1 SNHLY, CDR2 FYNNEI. V lost 4 bases to trimming and J lost 8 bases, with 18 bases between them. CDR3 amino acids: CASSVWGPSVDEQFF. Written as DNA, the CDR3 is TGTGCCAGCAGTGTCTGGGGGCCGAGTGTCGATGAGCAGTTCTTC.

The gene calls are TRBV7-3 and TRBJ2-2; D is undetermined. The germline gives CDR1 SGHTA, CDR2 FQGTGA. V lost 5 bases and J lost 0, with 10 bases in between. The CDR3 spans 15 residues. CDR3 in DNA: TGTGCCAGCAGCCCCCGGTCAACGAACACCGGGGAGCTGTTTTTT. As protein: CASSPRSTNTGELFF. The full variable domain, with the rest looked up from reference TRBV7-3 and TRBJ2-2, is GAGVSQTPSNKVTEKGKYVELRCDPISGHTALYWYRQSLGQGPEFLIYFQGTGAADDSGLPNDRFFAVRPEGSVSTLKIQRTERGDSAVYLCASSPRSTNTGELFFGEGSRLTVL.

This chain uses TRBV5-4 with TRBJ2-7, with D possibly matching TRBD2 (6 bases). V was cut by 3 bases and J by 0 bases, with 13 bases left in between. Germline V lookup: CDR1 SGHNT, CDR2 YYREEE (reference sequence). The CDR3 extends over 15 amino acids. CDR3 loop: CASSWERASSYEQYF. For the CDR3, the DNA is TGTGCCAGCAGCTGGGAGCGGGCGAGCTCCTACGAGCAGTACTTC.

This clone has a handful of counts. The rearrangement links TRBV5-1 to TRBJ2-2, with D perhaps matching TRBD2 (6 bases). CDR1 is SGHRS, CDR2 YFSETQ, per germline. This CDR3 spans 14 amino acids. Trimming took 4 bases from V and 1 from J, leaving 8 bases between them. CDR3 DNA: TGCGCCAGCAGCCACGGGGGGAACACCGGGGAGCTGTTTTTT. Amino acids: CASSHGGNTGELFF.

V is TRBV29-1 and J is TRBJ2-3, with D possibly being TRBD2 (5 bases). Germline CDR1 is SQVTM and CDR2 is ANQGSEA. The CDR3 has 14 amino acids. Trimming took 8 bases from V and 0 from J, leaving 15 bases between them. The CDR3 sequence is CSTKGGLSTDTQYF. The CDR3 nucleotides read TGCAGCACAAAAGGAGGCCTTAGCACAGATACGCAGTATTTT.